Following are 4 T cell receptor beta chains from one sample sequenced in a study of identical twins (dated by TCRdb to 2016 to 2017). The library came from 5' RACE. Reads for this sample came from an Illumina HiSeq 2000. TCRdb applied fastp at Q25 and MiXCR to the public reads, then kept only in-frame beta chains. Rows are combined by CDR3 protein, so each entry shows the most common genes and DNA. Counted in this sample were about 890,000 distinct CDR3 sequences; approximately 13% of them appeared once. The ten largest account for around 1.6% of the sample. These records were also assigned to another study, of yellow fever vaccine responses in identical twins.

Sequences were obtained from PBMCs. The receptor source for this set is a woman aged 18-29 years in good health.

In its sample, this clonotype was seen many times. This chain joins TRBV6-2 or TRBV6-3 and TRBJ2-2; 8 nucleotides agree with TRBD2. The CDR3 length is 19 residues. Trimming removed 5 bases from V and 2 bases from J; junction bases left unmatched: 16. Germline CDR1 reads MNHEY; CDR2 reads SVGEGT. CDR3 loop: CASSRLAGYFLSNTGELFF. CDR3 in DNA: TGTGCCAGCAGTCGGCTAGCGGGCTACTTTCTCTCAAACACCGGGGAGCTGTTTTTT.

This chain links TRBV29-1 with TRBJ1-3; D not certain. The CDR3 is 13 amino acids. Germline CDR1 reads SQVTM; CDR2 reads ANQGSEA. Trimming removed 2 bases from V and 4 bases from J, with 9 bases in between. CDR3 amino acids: CSVEIGKGNTIYF. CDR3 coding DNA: TGCAGCGTTGAAATAGGAAAGGGAAACACCATATATTTT.

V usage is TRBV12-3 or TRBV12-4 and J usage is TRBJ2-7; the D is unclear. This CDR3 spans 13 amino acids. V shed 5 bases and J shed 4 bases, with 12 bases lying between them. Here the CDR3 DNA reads TGTGCCAGCAGTAAACAGAGCTCTTACGAGCAGTACGTC. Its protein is CASSKQSSYEQYV.

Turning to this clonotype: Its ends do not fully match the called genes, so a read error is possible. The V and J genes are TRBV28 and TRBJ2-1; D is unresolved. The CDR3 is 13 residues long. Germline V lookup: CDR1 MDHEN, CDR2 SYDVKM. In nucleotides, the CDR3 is TGTGCCAGCTGTTTAGGCAAAGCATCTGGGCAGTTCTTC. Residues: CASCLGKASGQFF.